The present T cell receptor beta chain was sequenced within a study of blood T cell repertoires in COVID-19. In the study overall: Acute and convalescent COVID-19 samples came from the United States, Italy and Spain. Sample material is recorded as cDNA or gDNA derived from T cells, B-cell-depleted T cells, or PBMCs.

The CDR3 runs to 14 residues. Germline CDR1 SNHLY, CDR2 FYNNEI. V was trimmed by 8 bases and J by 1 base, leaving 13 bases between them. Original data processing: Scientists estimated how many nucleated cells there were by amplifying reference gene primers. Profiling relied on immunoSEQ multiplex PCR, and the TCRdb table lists in-frame clones only, not all of them. That table gives V, J and clone size, and the DNA gave D and trimming. The sample carries roughly 100,000 clones, under 90% recorded once. The V and J genes are TRBV2 and TRBJ2-3, with D tentatively TRBD1 (5 bases). The sequencing sample was made of peripheral blood. The TCR originated in a woman in her sixties with acute or convalescent COVID-19. The CDR3 spells CASDRVRGTDTQYF. The CDR3 coding sequence is TGTGCCAGCGATAGGGTCAGGGGCACAGATACGCAGTATTTT.